This TCR beta chain was identified in a study of blood T cells in healthy people across ages. Whole-study results and caveats: Both higher diversity and more naive CD4+ cells marked long-lived donors when set against aged donors. Per million T cells, the diversity of TCR beta decreased roughly linearly as age advanced.

Each donor was a healthy Caucasian individual from Russia, aged roughly 6 to 90. Isolating PBMCs gave at least 6 million of these cells per sample. V lost 4 bases to trimming and J lost 1 base, with 11 bases between them. This CDR3 is built from 14 residues. The V gene's germline CDR1 is SQVTM and CDR2 ANQGSEA. Primed by a sample-barcoded 5' primer and a J-beta primer mix, a second PCR proceeded for about 6 to 12 cycles. TCRdb re-derived calls from the 5' RACE reads in MiXCR, one entry per CDR3 protein. The table shows 1,800,000 or so distinct CDR3 sequences, with approximately 39% occurring only once. This clonotype was recorded a few times. As yet, its antigen is unknown.

The specimen was blood. This receptor was taken from a human donor in good health. V gene TRBV29-1 combines with J gene TRBJ1-5; D perhaps matches TRBD1 (6 bases). In DNA, the CDR3 is TGCAGCGTTGGCCAAGGACAGAGCAATCAGCCCCAGCATTTT. Translation: CSVGQGQSNQPQHF.